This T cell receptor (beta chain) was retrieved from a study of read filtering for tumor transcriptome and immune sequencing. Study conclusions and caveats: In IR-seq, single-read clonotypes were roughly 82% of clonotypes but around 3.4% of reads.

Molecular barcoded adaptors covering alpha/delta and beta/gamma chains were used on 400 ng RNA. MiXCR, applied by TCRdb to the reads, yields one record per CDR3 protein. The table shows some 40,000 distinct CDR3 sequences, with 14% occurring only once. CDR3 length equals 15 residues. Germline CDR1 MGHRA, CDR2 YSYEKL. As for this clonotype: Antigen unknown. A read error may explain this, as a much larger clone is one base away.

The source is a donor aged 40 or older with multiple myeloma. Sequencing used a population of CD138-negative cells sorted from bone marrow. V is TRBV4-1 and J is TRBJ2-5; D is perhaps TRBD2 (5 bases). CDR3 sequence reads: CTSSQASCGLETQYF. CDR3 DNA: TGCACCAGCAGCCAAGCTAGCTGCGGGTTAGAGACCCAGTACTTC.